The 18 T cell receptor beta chains in this list originate from one sample, sequenced in a study of shared clonotypes between healthy human individuals. CD45RO-negative, CCR7-selected cells formed the naive CD8 fraction, which excluded terminally differentiated effector memory CD45RA+ cells. Sequencing used immunoSEQ multiplex PCR; TCRdb keeps in-frame clones, though not all of them. This repertoire shows around 1.9 million clones, 80% to 95% found once; its top ten account for about 1.7%. Sequenced: naive CD8+ T cells from PBMCs. These receptors came from a man between 18 and 35 years old in good health. Some clones in this sample may be carry-over from other donors' samples.

Notes on this clone: This specimen includes other DNA sequences encoding the same CDR3. CDR3 sequence: CASSLSRNQPQHF. CDR3 nucleotide sequence: TGTGCCAGCAGTTTATCACGGAATCAGCCCCAGCATTTT. The rearrangement uses TRBV27 and TRBJ1-5; D remains ambiguous. The V and J ends lost 0 bases and 4 bases respectively, with 4 bases between them. CDR1 is MNHEY and CDR2 is SMNVEV in the germline V gene (reference sequence). The CDR3 runs to 13 residues.

This sequence joins TRBV27 and TRBJ2-7, with D perhaps TRBD1 (6 bases). Germline lookup yields CDR1 MNHEY and CDR2 SMNVEV (reference sequence). V was clipped by 4 bases and J by 5 bases, with 27 bases between them. The CDR3 length is 18 residues. The CDR3 DNA reads as TGTGCCAGCAGTTACACATACCGGGACACCGAGGGTGTCCACGAGCAGTACTTC. This codes for CASSYTYRDTEGVHEQYF.

The V and J genes are TRBV27 and TRBJ2-7; 7 positions agree with TRBD2. Germline V gene lookup returns CDR1 MNHEY and CDR2 SMNVEV (reference sequence). V lost 5 bases to trimming and J lost 3 bases; unmatched junction nucleotides: 13. CDR3 length: 16 residues. The CDR3 spells CASSAKGLVAVYEQYF. The CDR3 nucleotides read TGTGCCAGCAGTGCCAAAGGACTAGTGGCGGTCTACGAGCAGTACTTC.

Only one count was recorded for this clone. V gene TRBV13 combines with J gene TRBJ2-7; maybe TRBD2 (6 bases). Trimming removed 5 bases from V and 5 bases from J, with 22 bases in between. The CDR3 spans 16 residues. CDR1 and CDR2 (germline): PRHDT, FYEKMQ (reference sequence). CDR3 DNA: TGTGCCAGCAGCGATACCGGGGGTCCCAATTCCAACGAGCAGTACTTC. Its translation is CASSDTGGPNSNEQYF.

The chain has TRBV28 and TRBJ2-2, with a weak D call TRBD1 (5 bases). The length of the CDR3 is 16 residues. Germline loops: CDR1 MDHEN, CDR2 SYDVKM. V was pared by 2 bases and J by 1 base, with 11 bases between. CDR3 protein: CASSLGAVRNTGELFF. For the CDR3, the DNA is TGTGCCAGCAGTTTAGGGGCAGTGAGGAACACCGGGGAGCTGTTTTTT. The full variable domain, its missing parts supplied by reference TRBV28 and TRBJ2-2, is DVKVTQSSRYLVKRTGEKVFLECVQDMDHENMFWYRQDPGLGLRLIYFSYDVKMKEKGDIPEGYSVSREKKERFSLILESASTNQTSMYLCASSLGAVRNTGELFFGEGSRLTVL.

This rearrangement joins TRBV6-5 to TRBJ2-1; 11 bases are shared with TRBD2. Germline CDR1 is MNHEY and CDR2 is SVGAGI. This CDR3 contains 15 residues. Losses at the gene ends were 5 bases for V and 5 bases for J; bases not matched to a gene: 5. The DNA of the CDR3 is TGTGCCAGCAGTAAGCTAGCGGGGGGAAACAATGAGCAGTTCTTC. It codes for CASSKLAGGNNEQFF.

The chain uses TRBV13 and TRBJ2-3; D unresolved. The CDR3 consists of 12 residues. The V and J ends lost 5 bases and 1 base respectively, with 4 bases between them. Germline CDR1 is PRHDT and CDR2 is FYEKMQ (reference sequence). CDR3 sequence: CASSPRTDTQYF. In DNA, the CDR3 is TGTGCCAGCAGCCCCCGCACAGATACGCAGTATTTT. Filled out from reference TRBV13 and TRBJ2-3, the complete variable domain reads AAGVIQSPRHLIKEKRETATLKCYPIPRHDTVYWYQQGPGQDPQFLISFYEKMQSDKGSIPDRFSAQQFSDYHSELNMSSLELGDSALYFCASSPRTDTQYFGPGTRLTVL.

The rearrangement joins TRBV21-1 to TRBJ1-1. TRBV21-1 is a listed pseudogene. This CDR3 has 15 amino acids. The CDR3 coding sequence is TGTGCCAGCCCCTGCCAGCCCTTGATGAACACTGAAGCTTTCTTT. Translated: CASPCQPLMNTEAFF.

The chain carries TRBV11-3 and TRBJ2-2; D possibly matches TRBD1 or TRBD2 (6 bases each). Germline V gene sequence: CDR1 SGHNT, CDR2 YENEEA. Deletions cut 4 bases from V and 3 bases from J, with 12 bases between. The CDR3 is made up of 15 amino acids. CDR3 bases: TGTGCCAGCAGCTCTCCAGGGGACTACACCGGGGAGCTGTTTTTT. Translating it yields CASSSPGDYTGELFF.

The CDR3 DNA reads TGTGCCAGCAGCTTAGAGGAGACTAGCGTGCGGGGGGAGCTGTTTTTT. It is translated as CASSLEETSVRGELFF. The gene calls are TRBV7-9 and TRBJ2-2; 8 bases line up with TRBD2. The CDR3 is 16 residues long. V dropped 1 base and J dropped 8; count of bases not matched to a gene: 9. From germline, CDR1 is SEHNR and CDR2 FQNEAQ (reference sequence).

This clone appeared a single time. The chain is built from TRBV27 and TRBJ1-2; D possibly corresponds to TRBD1 (5 bases). The CDR3 extends over 16 amino acids. CDR1 and CDR2 from the germline V gene are MNHEY and SMNVEV (reference sequence). Trimming pared 0 bases from V and 2 bases from J, leaving 13 bases between. The CDR3 sequence is CASSLSAGTDNYGYTF. The CDR3 DNA reads TGTGCCAGCAGTTTATCGGCCGGGACGGACAACTATGGCTACACCTTC.

In regard to this clone: At the DNA level, this CDR3 is encoded by other sequences in the same sample as well. The chain has TRBV6-5 and TRBJ2-1, with 10 bases aligning to TRBD2. The CDR3 runs 15 residues. V shed 3 bases and J 4 bases; nucleotides not matched to a gene: 3. CDR1 is MNHEY, CDR2 SVGAGI, per germline. Here the CDR3 reads CASSYGTSAYNEQFF. CDR3 DNA sequence: TGTGCCAGCAGTTATGGGACTAGCGCGTACAATGAGCAGTTCTTC.

V gene TRBV27 combines with J gene TRBJ2-2; possible D gene TRBD1, 6 bases. The germline gives CDR1 MNHEY, CDR2 SMNVEV (reference sequence). This CDR3 has 16 amino acids. The germline V and J ends were trimmed by 6 bases and 0 bases, with 14 bases remaining between them. CDR3 sequence: CASSPRQVPNTGELFF. CDR3 nucleotide sequence: TGTGCCAGCAGCCCTCGACAGGTTCCGAACACCGGGGAGCTGTTTTTT.

This chain joins TRBV7-9 and TRBJ2-1; 8 nucleotides line up with TRBD2. Germline V gives CDR1 SEHNR, CDR2 FQNEAQ (reference sequence). V lost 3 bases, J lost 5 bases, and 6 bases stayed unmatched. This CDR3 spans 15 amino acids. The CDR3 DNA sequence: TGTGCCAGCAGCTTTAAAGTAGCGGGAAACAATGAGCAGTTCTTC. As protein: CASSFKVAGNNEQFF.

V is TRBV25-1 and J is TRBJ2-1, with D possibly TRBD2 on 5 matching bases. Germline loops: CDR1 MGHDK, CDR2 SYGVNS. With 8 bases removed from V and 3 bases from J, the gap between germline ends came to 17 bases. The CDR3 length is 15 residues. The CDR3 DNA reads TGTGCCAGCGAGCCGGGCGAGGGATTCTACAATGAGCAGTTCTTC. Translation gives CASEPGEGFYNEQFF.

The V and J genes are TRBV5-4 and TRBJ2-1; no clear D. The CDR3 spans 13 residues. The V gene's germline CDR1 is SGHNT and CDR2 YYREEE (reference sequence). V lost 4 bases, J lost 2 bases, and 7 bases lay in between. The CDR3 loop reads CASSVRAYNEQFF. The CDR3 DNA reads TGTGCCAGCAGCGTACGGGCCTACAATGAGCAGTTCTTC.

Turning to this clone: The identical CDR3 is also encoded by other nucleotide sequences in the sample. The V gene is TRBV28, the J gene TRBJ2-7; D remains ambiguous. Trimming took off 2 bases at V and 4 bases at J, with 3 bases between the two ends. The CDR3 covers 11 residues. Looked up from germline, CDR1 is MDHEN and CDR2 is SYDVKM. Here the CDR3 reads CASSLQYEQYF. The CDR3 DNA is TGTGCCAGCAGTTTACAGTACGAGCAGTACTTC.

The chain couples TRBV30 to TRBJ2-1; D is undetermined. This CDR3 is 13 amino acids long. The V end was cut by 5 bases, the J end by 7 bases, with 15 bases between. Germline V CDR1 and CDR2: GTSNPN, SVGIG (reference sequence). The CDR3 protein is CAWALVPGNEQFF. The CDR3 DNA reads as TGTGCCTGGGCCCTAGTTCCTGGGAATGAGCAGTTCTTC.